The sequence of this T cell receptor (beta chain) was determined in a study of blood T cell repertoires in COVID-19. Turning to the study itself: Samples taken during acute and convalescent COVID-19 were collected in the United States, Italy and Spain. PBMCs, B-cell-depleted T cells, or T cells provided the cDNA or gDNA that made up the material.

In the original processing: Nucleated cell counts were estimated from reference gene primer amplification. Only in-frame clones appear in the TCRdb table, and some are missing; sequencing was by immunoSEQ multiplex PCR. V and J calls and clone size follow that table, whereas D and trimming were derived from the DNA. This sample yields 250,000 to 300,000 clones, of which more than 85% are seen a single time; less than 4% belongs to the top ten. V lost 0 bases to trimming and J lost 4 bases; unmatched junction nucleotides: 6. The CDR3 totals 17 residues. Germline CDR1 reads MGHRA; CDR2 reads YSYEKL. The clonotype was recovered from a man between 18 and 29 years old with active or convalescent COVID-19. What was sequenced was peripheral blood. V is TRBV4-1 and J is TRBJ2-1, with TRBD1 matching over 10 bases. The CDR3 is CASSQEGAGQGYNEQFF. The CDR3 DNA follows: TGCGCCAGCAGCCAAGAAGGGGCGGGACAGGGGTACAATGAGCAGTTCTTC.